These T cell receptor beta chains were read from a single sample in a study of T cells in Graves' hyperthyroidism and ophthalmopathy. TCRdb recomputed calls from the multiplex PCR reads with MiXCR, one row per CDR3 protein. The table has 700,000 or so distinct CDR3 sequences, 15% to 20% seen once; the top ten hold over 7.5%. The source material was blood. The origin of the receptors is a man younger than 30 with Graves' hyperthyroidism. The CDR3 runs from the conserved cysteine through the conserved F or W. The D gene is left open where the match is weak. Clone size, where shown, is once, few, many, or a class for clones that have expanded.

>TRBD2|TRBV28|TRBJ2-1|few|15
TGTGCCAGCAGGACAGGACTAGCGGGAGGTGGGGGGCAGTCCTTC
CASRTGLAGGGGQSF
>.|TRBV3-1|TRBJ2-7|.|16
TGTGCCAGCAGCCAAGCCAGGAGAAACCCTCCCTACGAGCAGTACTTC
CASSQARRNPPYEQYF
>TRBD1|TRBV28|TRBJ1-2|many|13
TGTGCCAGCATAAGACCGGGACAGGAAGGCTACACCTTC
CASIRPGQEGYTF
>TRBD1|TRBV6-1|TRBJ2-3|few|14
TGTGCCAGCAGTGAAGCAGGGGGCGGGTATACGCAGTATTTT
CASSEAGGGYTQYF
>.|TRBV20-1|TRBJ2-7|few|12
TGCAGTGCTAGACCTTACTCCTACGAGCAGTACTTC
CSARPYSYEQYF
>TRBD1|TRBV6-1|TRBJ2-2|many|15
TGTGCCAGCAGCTGGACAGGGGGTGGCACCGGGGAGCTGTTTTTT
CASSWTGGGTGELFF
>TRBD1|TRBV20-1|TRBJ2-7|.|13
TGCAGTGCTAGCGGGACAGGAGCCTACGAGCAGTACTTC
CSASGTGAYEQYF
>.|TRBV6-1|TRBJ2-7|many|13
TGTGCCAGCAGTTACCGTACGGGCTACGAGCAGTACTTC
CASSYRTGYEQYF
>.|TRBV15|TRBJ2-7|.|15
TGTGCCACCAGCAGAGAAGGGGTACTCTCCTACGAGCAGTACTTC
CATSREGVLSYEQYF
>.|TRBV7-9|TRBJ1-5|.|13
TGTGCCAGCAGCTCAAATAGGGGACAGCCCCAGCATTTT
CASSSNRGQPQHF
>.|TRBV12-3/TRBV12-4|TRBJ2-2|.|15
TGTGCCACCTATTTGGGGCGGGCGAACAACGGGGAGCTGTTTTTT
CATYLGRANNGELFF
>.|TRBV7-3|TRBJ2-7|many|16
TGTGCCAGCAGCTTAATAAGGCAGTCTGTAAGGTACGAGCAGTACTTC
CASSLIRQSVRYEQYF
>.|TRBV7-9|TRBJ2-1|few|18
TGTGCCAGCAGCGGCTCGAGGTGGACAATGTACTCCTACAATGAGCAGTTCTTC
CASSGSRWTMYSYNEQFF
>TRBD2|TRBV11-2|TRBJ2-4|many|14
TGTGCCAGCAGCCCCACCGGGACTATCAACATTCAGTACTTC
CASSPTGTINIQYF
>.|TRBV2|TRBJ1-5|many|16
TGTGCCAGCAGTGAGGTACGGTTCCGGGGCAATCAGCCCCAGCATTTT
CASSEVRFRGNQPQHF
>TRBD1|TRBV29-1|TRBJ2-4|.|12
TGCAGCGCGGGACAGGGGAAAAACATTCAGTACTTC
CSAGQGKNIQYF
>TRBD1|TRBV2|TRBJ1-2|many|13
TGTGCCAGCAGCCCCGGGACAGAGTATGGCTACACCTTC
CASSPGTEYGYTF
>TRBD2|TRBV20-1|TRBJ2-7|.|13
TGCAGCGGGAGGAAAGCTCCTGGTCACGAGCAGTACTTC
CSGRKAPGHEQYF
>.|TRBV4-1|TRBJ1-1|many|14
TGCGCCAGCAGCCCAAGGTCGTCGAACACTGAAGCTTTCTTT
CASSPRSSNTEAFF
>.|TRBV30|TRBJ2-5|many|13
TGTGCCTGGAGTGTGATGGTCAGGGGTGGCCAGTACTTC
CAWSVMVRGGQYF
>.|TRBV6-1|TRBJ2-7|.|13
TGTGCCAGCAGTCCCGACACCTCCACCGAGCAGTACTTC
CASSPDTSTEQYF
>.|TRBV24-1|TRBJ2-3|.|13
TGTGCCACCAGTGTAGGCAGAGCAGATACGCAGTATTTT
CATSVGRADTQYF